This entry concerns a single T cell receptor beta chain. J was trimmed by 0 bases and V by 2 bases; bases with no gene match: 6. Germline V lookup: CDR1 MNHEY, CDR2 SMNVEV (reference sequence). The CDR3 has 18 residues. This record comes from a study of blood T cell repertoires in COVID-19. Looking at the study overall: There were acute and convalescent COVID-19 samples, and they came from the United States, Italy and Spain. Sources were T cells, B-cell-depleted T cells, or PBMCs; the material itself was cDNA or gDNA.

In the original analysis: Nucleated cell number was recorded as an estimate derived from reference gene primer amplification. This table comes from immunoSEQ multiplex PCR, and its TCRdb copy is limited to in-frame clones, with some not included. The DNA gave D and trimming, while V, J and clone size come from that table. Altogether tens of thousands of clones are present, over 75% being singletons, with the ten largest covering more than 20%. The TCR originated in a man older than 75 with active or convalescent COVID-19. The sequenced material came from peripheral blood. This rearrangement joins TRBV27 to TRBJ2-2, with TRBD2 identical over 10 bases. The CDR3 sequence is CASSLGSGGPANTGELFF. The CDR3 DNA follows: TGTGCCAGCAGTTTAGGTAGCGGGGGGCCCGCGAACACCGGGGAGCTGTTTTTT.